This T cell receptor beta chain was captured in a study of regulatory T cells in long-lasting Graves disease. V was pared by 0 bases and J by 4 bases, with 10 bases between. This CDR3 spans 13 amino acids. Germline lookup yields CDR1 DFQATT and CDR2 SNEGSKA (reference sequence). Time point specified: persistent/refractory GD, antithyroid drugs over 5 years with positive TRAb. Following extraction of RNA from PBMCs, that RNA was used to make the TCR library. This clonotype showed up just a few times. As yet, its antigen is unknown. Study conclusions and caveats: The study found TRBV28, TRBJ1-2 and TRBJ2-5 favored in persistent disease. For persistent Graves' patients, TCR diversity was lower than for newly diagnosed ones.

Library construction for TCR beta used iRepertoire HTBI primers and Arm-PCR of CDR3 regions. In TCRdb, the multiplex PCR reads were re-called with MiXCR into one record per CDR3 protein. The sample consists of a few hundred thousand distinct CDR3 sequences, 23% of them appearing once. The receptor comes from a female donor with Graves disease. This rearrangement joins TRBV20-1 to TRBJ2-7, with D perhaps given as TRBD1 or TRBD2 (5 bases each). The material sequenced was peripheral blood mononuclear cells (PBMCs), taken when the disease was refractory, from a patient treated with antithyroid drugs. CDR3 amino acids: CSAREVREYEQYF. DNA of the CDR3: TGCAGTGCTAGAGAAGTCAGGGAGTACGAGCAGTACTTC.